Given below is one T cell receptor beta chain in context. Sequencing was performed with immunoSEQ multiplex PCR; in TCRdb, only in-frame clones are kept and a portion is missing. This table has over 120,000 clones, approximately 90% appearing once. CDR1 and CDR2 from the germline V gene are SGHRS and YFSETQ. The CDR3 length is 15 residues. V was clipped by 6 bases and J by 2 bases; unmatched bases: 7. This sample was taken from a study of blood T cell repertoires in COVID-19. The source of this sequence is a man aged 45 to 65 who had recovered from COVID-19. What was sequenced was PBMCs or T cells enriched from blood (not recorded which). This rearrangement joins TRBV5-1 to TRBJ2-3, with 9 bases matching TRBD2. DNA of the CDR3: TGCGCCAGCAAGCTGCGGGGGGGCAACACAGATACGCAGTATTTT. This gives the protein CASKLRGGNTDTQYF.